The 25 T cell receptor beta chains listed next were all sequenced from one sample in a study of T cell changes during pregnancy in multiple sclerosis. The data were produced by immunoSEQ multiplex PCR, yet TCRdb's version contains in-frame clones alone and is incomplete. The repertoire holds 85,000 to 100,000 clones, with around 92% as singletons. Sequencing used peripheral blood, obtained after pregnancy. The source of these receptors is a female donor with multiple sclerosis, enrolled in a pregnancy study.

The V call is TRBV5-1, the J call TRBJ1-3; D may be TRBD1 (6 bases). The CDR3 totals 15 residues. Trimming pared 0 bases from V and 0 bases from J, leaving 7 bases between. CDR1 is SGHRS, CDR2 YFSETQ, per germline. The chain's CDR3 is CASSLGTASGNTIYF. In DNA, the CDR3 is TGCGCCAGCAGCTTGGGGACAGCCTCTGGAAACACCATATATTTT.

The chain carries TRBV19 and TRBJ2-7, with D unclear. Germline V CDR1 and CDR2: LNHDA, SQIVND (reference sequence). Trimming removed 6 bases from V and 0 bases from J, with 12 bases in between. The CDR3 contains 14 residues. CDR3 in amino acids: CASSEMGLSYEQYF. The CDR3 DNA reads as TGTGCCAGTAGCGAAATGGGCCTCTCCTACGAGCAGTACTTC.

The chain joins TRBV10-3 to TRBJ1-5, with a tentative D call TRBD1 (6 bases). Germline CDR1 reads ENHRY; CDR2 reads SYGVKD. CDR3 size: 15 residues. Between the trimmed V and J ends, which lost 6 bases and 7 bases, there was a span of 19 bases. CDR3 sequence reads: CAIRGSGEQGQPQHF. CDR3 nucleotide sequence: TGTGCCATCAGGGGATCAGGGGAACAGGGACAGCCCCAGCATTTT.

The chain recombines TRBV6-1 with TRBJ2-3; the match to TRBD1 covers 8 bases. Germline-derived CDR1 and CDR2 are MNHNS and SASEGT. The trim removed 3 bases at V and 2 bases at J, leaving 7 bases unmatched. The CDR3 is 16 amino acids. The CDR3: CASSDPGQASTDTQYF. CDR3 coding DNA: TGTGCCAGCAGTGATCCGGGACAGGCTTCCACAGATACGCAGTATTTT.

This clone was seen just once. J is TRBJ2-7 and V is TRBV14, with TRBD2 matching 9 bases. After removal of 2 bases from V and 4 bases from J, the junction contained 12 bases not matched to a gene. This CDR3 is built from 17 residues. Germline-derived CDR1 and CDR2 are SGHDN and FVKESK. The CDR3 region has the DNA TGTGCCAGCAGCCAACCCAGTAGCGGGAGAGGGGTGTACGAGCAGTACTTC. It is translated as CASSQPSSGRGVYEQYF. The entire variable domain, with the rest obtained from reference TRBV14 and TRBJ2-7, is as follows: EAGVTQFPSHSVIEKGQTVTLRCDPISGHDNLYWYRRVMGKEIKFLLHFVKESKQDESGMPNNRFLAERTGGTYSTLKVQPAELEDSGVYFCASSQPSSGRGVYEQYFGPGTRLTVT.

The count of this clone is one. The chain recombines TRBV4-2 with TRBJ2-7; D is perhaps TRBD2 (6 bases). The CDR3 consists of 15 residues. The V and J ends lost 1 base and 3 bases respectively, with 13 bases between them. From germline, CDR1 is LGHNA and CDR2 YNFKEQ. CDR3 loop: CASSQVGTGLYEQYF. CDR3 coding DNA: TGTGCCAGCAGCCAAGTCGGGACTGGCCTCTACGAGCAGTACTTC.

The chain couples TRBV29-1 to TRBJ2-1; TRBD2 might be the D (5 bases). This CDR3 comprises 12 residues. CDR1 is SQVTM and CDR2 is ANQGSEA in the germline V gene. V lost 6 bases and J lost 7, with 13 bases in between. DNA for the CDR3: TGCAGCGTGGAGGACGCCTCGAATGAGCAGTTCTTC. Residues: CSVEDASNEQFF.

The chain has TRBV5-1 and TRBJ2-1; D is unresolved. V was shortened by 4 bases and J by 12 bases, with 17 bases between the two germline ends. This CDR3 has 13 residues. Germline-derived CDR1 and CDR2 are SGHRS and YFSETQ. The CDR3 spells CASSDSPESSQFF. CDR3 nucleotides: TGCGCCAGCAGCGACTCCCCGGAATCCTCGCAGTTCTTC.

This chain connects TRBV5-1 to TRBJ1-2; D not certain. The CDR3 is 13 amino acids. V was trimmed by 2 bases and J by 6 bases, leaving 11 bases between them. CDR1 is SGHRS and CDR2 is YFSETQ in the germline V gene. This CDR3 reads CASSFVESDGYTF. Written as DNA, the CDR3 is TGCGCCAGCAGCTTCGTCGAATCGGATGGCTACACCTTC.

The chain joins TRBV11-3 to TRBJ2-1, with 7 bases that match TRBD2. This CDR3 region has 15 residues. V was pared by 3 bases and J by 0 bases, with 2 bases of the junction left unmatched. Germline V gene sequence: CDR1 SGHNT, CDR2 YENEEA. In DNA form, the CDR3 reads TGTGCCAGCAGCTTGGGAGGGAGCTCCTACAATGAGCAGTTCTTC. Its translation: CASSLGGSSYNEQFF.

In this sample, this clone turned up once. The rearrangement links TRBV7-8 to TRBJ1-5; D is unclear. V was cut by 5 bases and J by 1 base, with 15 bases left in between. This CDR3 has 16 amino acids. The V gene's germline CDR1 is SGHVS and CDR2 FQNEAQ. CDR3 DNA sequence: TGTGCCAGCAGCCCCCGGCCGGGTGAAAGCAATCAGCCCCAGCATTTT. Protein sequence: CASSPRPGESNQPQHF.

The chain's CDR3 is CAWMGQPGQPQHF. The CDR3 nucleotides are TGTGCCTGGATGGGACAGCCGGGACAGCCCCAGCATTTT. The V gene is TRBV30, the J gene TRBJ1-5, with 7 bases fitting TRBD1. V gave up 4 bases and J gave up 7 bases; unmatched junction bases: 7. In germline, CDR1 is GTSNPN, CDR2 SVGIG (reference sequence). CDR3 length equals 13 residues.

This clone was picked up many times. The CDR3 protein is CASSFRGKDSPLHF. CDR3 DNA: TGTGCCAGCAGCTTCAGGGGGAAGGATTCACCCCTCCACTTT. The chain links TRBV7-8 to TRBJ1-6, with 7 bases that match TRBD1. Germline CDR1 is SGHVS and CDR2 is FQNEAQ. The CDR3 covers 14 residues. The trim removed 3 bases at V and 8 bases at J, leaving 4 bases unmatched.

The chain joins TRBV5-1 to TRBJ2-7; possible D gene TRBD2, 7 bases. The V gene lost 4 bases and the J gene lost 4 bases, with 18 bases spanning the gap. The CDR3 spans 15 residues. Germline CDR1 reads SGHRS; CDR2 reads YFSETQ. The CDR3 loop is CASSLGAGDGYEQYF. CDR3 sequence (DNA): TGCGCCAGCAGCCTGGGGGCGGGGGATGGTTACGAGCAGTACTTC.

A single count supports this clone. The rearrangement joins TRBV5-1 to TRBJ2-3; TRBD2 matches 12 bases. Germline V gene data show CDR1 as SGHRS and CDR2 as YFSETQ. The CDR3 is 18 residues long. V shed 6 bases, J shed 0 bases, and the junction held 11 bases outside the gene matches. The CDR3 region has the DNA TGCGCCAGCAAGATTAAGACTAGCGGGAGTAGGAGCACAGATACGCAGTATTTT. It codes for CASKIKTSGSRSTDTQYF.

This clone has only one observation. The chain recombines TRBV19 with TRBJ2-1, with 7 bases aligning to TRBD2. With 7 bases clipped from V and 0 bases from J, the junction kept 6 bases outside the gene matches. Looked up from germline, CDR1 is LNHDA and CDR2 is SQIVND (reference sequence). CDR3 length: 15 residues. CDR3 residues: CASIASGSSYNEQFF. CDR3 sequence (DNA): TGTGCCAGTATCGCTAGCGGCAGCTCCTACAATGAGCAGTTCTTC. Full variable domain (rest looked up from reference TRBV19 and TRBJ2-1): DGGITQSPKYLFRKEGQNVTLSCEQNLNHDAMYWYRQDPGQGLRLIYYSQIVNDFQKGDIAEGYSVSREKKESFPLTVTSAQKNPTAFYLCASIASGSSYNEQFFGPGTRLTVL.

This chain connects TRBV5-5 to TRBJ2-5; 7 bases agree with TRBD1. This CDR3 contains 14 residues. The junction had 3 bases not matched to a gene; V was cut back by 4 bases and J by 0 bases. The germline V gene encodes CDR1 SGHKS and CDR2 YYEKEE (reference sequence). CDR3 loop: CASSPGQHQETQYF. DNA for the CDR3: TGTGCCAGCAGCCCGGGACAGCACCAAGAGACCCAGTACTTC.

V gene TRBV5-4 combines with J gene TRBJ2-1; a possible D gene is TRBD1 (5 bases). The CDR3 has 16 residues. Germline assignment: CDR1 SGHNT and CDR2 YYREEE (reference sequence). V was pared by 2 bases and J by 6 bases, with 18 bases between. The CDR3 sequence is CASSFPGATGSNEQFF. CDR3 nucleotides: TGTGCCAGCAGCTTTCCTGGGGCCACCGGGTCCAATGAGCAGTTCTTC.

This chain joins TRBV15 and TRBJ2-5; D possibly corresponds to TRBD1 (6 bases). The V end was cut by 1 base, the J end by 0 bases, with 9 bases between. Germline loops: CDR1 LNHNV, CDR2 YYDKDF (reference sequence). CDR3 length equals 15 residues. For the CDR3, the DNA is TGTGCCACCAGCAGAGGGACAGCGGACCAAGAGACCCAGTACTTC. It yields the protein CATSRGTADQETQYF.

CDR3 bases: TGTGCCAGCAGCTTAGGACAGGGAGCGAGGACCCAGTACTTC. It is translated as CASSLGQGARTQYF. V and J are TRBV7-3 and TRBJ2-5; the match to TRBD1 covers 8 bases. The V and J ends lost 2 bases and 7 bases, in that order; junction bases with no gene match: 6. Germline-derived CDR1 and CDR2 are SGHTA and FQGTGA. This CDR3 is 14 amino acids long.

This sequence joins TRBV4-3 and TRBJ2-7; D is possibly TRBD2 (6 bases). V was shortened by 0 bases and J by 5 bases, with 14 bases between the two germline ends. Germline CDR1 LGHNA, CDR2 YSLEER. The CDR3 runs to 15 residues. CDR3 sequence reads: CASSQDLSRGDEQYF. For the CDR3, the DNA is TGCGCCAGCAGCCAAGATCTTTCGCGCGGGGACGAGCAGTACTTC.

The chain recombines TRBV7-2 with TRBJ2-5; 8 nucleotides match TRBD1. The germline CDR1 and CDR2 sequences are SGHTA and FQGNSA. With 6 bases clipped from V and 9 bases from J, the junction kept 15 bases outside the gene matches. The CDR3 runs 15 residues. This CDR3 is CASSTTGQGAPSQYF. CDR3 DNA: TGTGCCAGCAGTACCACGGGGCAGGGGGCGCCGTCCCAGTACTTC.

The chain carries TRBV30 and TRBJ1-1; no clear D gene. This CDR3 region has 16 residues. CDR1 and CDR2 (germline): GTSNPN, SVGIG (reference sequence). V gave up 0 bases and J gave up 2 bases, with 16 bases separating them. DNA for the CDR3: TGTGCCTGGAGTGTAGAGGTTGGAGGAGGAAACACTGAAGCTTTCTTT. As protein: CAWSVEVGGGNTEAFF.

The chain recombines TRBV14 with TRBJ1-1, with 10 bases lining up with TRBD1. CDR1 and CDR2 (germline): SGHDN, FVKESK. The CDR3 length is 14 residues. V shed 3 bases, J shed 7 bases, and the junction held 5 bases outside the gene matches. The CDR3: CASSHRRDRGEAFF. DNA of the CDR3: TGTGCCAGCAGCCACCGCCGGGACAGGGGTGAAGCTTTCTTT.

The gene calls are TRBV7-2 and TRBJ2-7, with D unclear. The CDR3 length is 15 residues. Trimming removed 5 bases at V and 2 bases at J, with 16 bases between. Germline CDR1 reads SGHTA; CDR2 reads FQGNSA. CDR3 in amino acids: CASSVQALSAYEQYF. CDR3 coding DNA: TGTGCCAGCAGCGTGCAGGCCTTATCGGCCTACGAGCAGTACTTC.